This T cell receptor (beta chain) was identified during a study of shared clonotypes between healthy human individuals. Study as a whole: A donor's plate count was three for CD4 naive and three for CD4 memory; CD8 naive had two and CD8 memory one.

Deep was the level at which the assay was run. The genomic DNA of each subset was split evenly across several immunoSEQ plates. Clones were read by immunoSEQ multiplex PCR, and TCRdb kept only the in-frame ones, dropping some. The repertoire has 2,500,000 or so clones, approximately 94% of them found once; the top ten carry 0.36%. V dropped 0 bases and J dropped 3; count of bases not matched to a gene: 5. Germline CDR1 and CDR2: SGHRS and YFSETQ. CDR3 size: 16 residues. CD4+ cell separation produced CD45RA+ naive and CD45RA-negative memory subsets. The V call is TRBV5-1, the J call TRBJ2-2; 7 positions agree with TRBD1. Sample: naive CD4+ T cells from PBMCs. The subset here: CD45RA+ positively selected. The sequence derives from a man aged 18 to 29 in good health. Some clones in this sample may be carry-over from other donors' samples. DNA for the CDR3: TGCGCCAGCAGCTTGGTGGGACAGCGGTACACCGGGGAGCTGTTTTTT. Protein: CASSLVGQRYTGELFF.